Included here is one T cell receptor beta chain sequence, with context. Its antigen is not known. One junction end does not reproduce the germline sequence, and a read error may be involved. These data are taken from a study of post-analysis software for immune sequencing data. Across the study: Progressive-relapsing, secondary progressive and relapsing-remitting multiple sclerosis were among the disease courses included.

The study's findings and limits: With TRBV5-6, TRBV5-1 and TRBV20-1 included, 4 or 5 TRBV segments were more frequent in patients than in controls. F-measure co-clustering was strong for batch-matched samples.

Unique molecular identifiers tagged the TCR beta cDNA libraries. A population of roughly 0.9 to 11 million T cells gave rise to roughly 0.5 million cDNA molecules. Each CDR3 protein is one row after TCRdb ran MiXCR on the PCR reads. The data hold more than 450,000 distinct CDR3 sequences, with 44% observed a single time. The CDR3 has 18 residues. The TCR originated in a girl aged 10-17 years with multiple sclerosis. This chain uses TRBV12-3 or TRBV12-4 with TRBJ2-3; 7 bases fit TRBD2. Sequenced input: blood. The CDR3 loop is CASSPGLTANISTDAQYF. The CDR3 DNA follows: TGTGCCAGCAGCCCGGGACTAACGGCAAATATAAGCACAGATGCGCAGTATTTT.